This T cell receptor (beta chain) was recovered during a study of identical twins. Study-wide results and limits: Zero-insertion findings could be partly confounded by invariant cells (MAIT and iNKT cells). In drawing conclusions, the study used cross-sectional statistical analysis and did not follow the same donors.

One entry per CDR3 protein results from TCRdb running MiXCR on the 5' RACE reads. In the table there are over 550,000 distinct CDR3 sequences, around 7.4% of which are singletons. This clonotype was recorded a few times. Antigen unknown. CDR3 length: 18 amino acids. Trimming took 1 base from V and 5 from J; bases not matched to a gene: 13. The V gene's germline CDR1 is SGHAT and CDR2 FQDESV (reference sequence). The data also belong to a second study, concerning yellow fever vaccine responses in identical twins.

The sequenced material came from PBMCs. The V and J genes are TRBV11-1 and TRBJ2-1; 8 bases agree with TRBD2. The receptor's source is a woman aged 18-30 years in good health. Written as DNA, the CDR3 is TGTGCCAGCAGCTTAGGGGCCGGGACTAGTAGATCCAACAATGAGCAGTTCTTC. Residues: CASSLGAGTSRSNNEQFF.